Listed below are T cell receptor beta chains from one sample, sequenced in a study of shared clonotypes between healthy human individuals. Repertoires were generated with immunoSEQ multiplex PCR, while TCRdb's copy carries only in-frame clones and drops some. The repertoire holds about 510,000 clones, 95% to 97% seen once, with 0.06% in the top ten. The sequenced sample consisted of naive CD4+ T cells sorted from blood. These receptors all come from a woman in her twenties or thirties in good health. The CDR3 runs from the conserved cysteine through the conserved F or W. A D gene is named only where the DNA matches it firmly. Clone size, where shown, is once, few, many, or a class for clones that have expanded.

TRBJ2-3 | - | TRBD2 | TRBV11-2 | TGTGCCAGCCTAGGGAGGGTAGCGGGAGAGAGCACAGATACGCAGTATTTT | CASLGRVAGESTDTQYF
TRBJ1-1 | - | - | TRBV5-1 | TGCGCCAGCAGCTGGGGTGGGGGTAACACTGAAGCTTTCTTT | CASSWGGGNTEAFF
TRBJ2-1 | - | TRBD2 | TRBV28 | TGTGCCAGCAGTTCCCCCTTAGCGGGCAACTACAATGAGCAGTTCTTC | CASSSPLAGNYNEQFF
TRBJ2-1 | - | - | TRBV19 | TGTGCCAGTAGTATAGTATTCCGGGGCAATTCCTACAATGAGCAGTTCTTC | CASSIVFRGNSYNEQFF
TRBJ2-5 | once | - | TRBV28 | TGTGCCAGCAGTCTATACCCGGGATCCAAGTACTTC | CASSLYPGSKYF
TRBJ1-1 | - | - | TRBV29-1 | TGCAGCGTTGAAGGAGGGACAAGCGAGGGGTGGCACACTGAAGCTTTCTTT | CSVEGGTSEGWHTEAFF
TRBJ2-5 | - | TRBD1 | TRBV18 | TGTGCCAGCTCACCAAACGGACAGGGCAATCGGGAGACCCAGTACTTC | CASSPNGQGNRETQYF
TRBJ2-2 | - | TRBD1 | TRBV6-6 | TGTGCCAGCAGTTACTCAGGGACAGGGTCCTCCGGGGAGCTGTTTTTT | CASSYSGTGSSGELFF
TRBJ1-1 | - | TRBD1 | TRBV18 | TGTGCCAGCTTAGGGGACAGGAACACTGAAGCTTTCTTT | CASLGDRNTEAFF
TRBJ1-2 | - | TRBD1 | TRBV7-9 | TGTGCCAGCACCCCATGGGAGGAGACAGGGGGCTACACCTTC | CASTPWEETGGYTF
TRBJ1-6 | - | - | TRBV7-2 | TGTGCCAGCAGCGAGGGGGTGACTGTTAATTCACCCCTCCACTTT | CASSEGVTVNSPLHF
TRBJ2-1 | - | - | TRBV19 | TGTGCCAGTATCGACGGAGGGGGATTCAATGAGCAGTTCTTC | CASIDGGGFNEQFF
TRBJ2-2 | - | - | TRBV7-9 | TGTGCCAGCAGCCTACAACAGGGCACCGGGGAGCTGTTTTTT | CASSLQQGTGELFF
TRBJ1-5 | - | - | TRBV7-2 | TGTGCCAGCAGCTTAGTCGGGGCAGACCTTCAGCCCCAGCATTTT | CASSLVGADLQPQHF
TRBJ2-7 | - | - | TRBV18 | TGTGCCAGCTCACCAGGTATCAACGAGCAGTACTTC | CASSPGINEQYF
TRBJ2-2 | - | - | TRBV28 | TGTGCCAGCAGTTTCATGCCCCGGAACCGGGAGCTGTTTTTT | CASSFMPRNRELFF
TRBJ2-5 | - | TRBD2 | TRBV13 | TGTGCCAGCAGCCCATCCCCGGGGGGCCAAGAGACCCAGTACTTC | CASSPSPGGQETQYF
TRBJ2-6 | once | TRBD2 | TRBV27 | TGTGCCAGCACCCGGCAAGCGGGAGGGGATGGGGCCAACGTCCTGACTTTC | CASTRQAGGDGANVLTF
TRBJ2-3 | - | TRBD2 | TRBV6-1 | TGTGCCAGCAGTGACCCTTCTGGAGCGGGAGGACCCACAGATACGCAGTATTTT | CASSDPSGAGGPTDTQYF
TRBJ2-5 | - | TRBD1 | TRBV11-2 | TGTGCCAGCAGCTTGGACAGGGGTGGAGAGACCCAGTACTTC | CASSLDRGGETQYF
TRBJ1-2 | - | TRBD1 | TRBV28 | TGTGCCAGCAGGGTCCCGACAGGGGGCCGGAACTATGGCTACACCTTC | CASRVPTGGRNYGYTF
TRBJ1-2 | once | - | TRBV7-9 | TGTGCCAGCAGCTCCCCTGGGGGGGGCAACTATGGCTACACCTTC | CASSSPGGGNYGYTF
TRBJ2-7 | - | TRBD1 | TRBV13 | TGTGCCAGCAGCTTAGGCCAAGGGACAGGGAGGATCCGCGAGCAGTACTTC | CASSLGQGTGRIREQYF
TRBJ2-1 | - | - | TRBV19 | TGTGCCAGTAGTGGGGAGAGGGGGGGCACGAGCTCCTACAATGAGCAGTTCTTC | CASSGERGGTSSYNEQFF
TRBJ1-2 | once | TRBD1 | TRBV19 | TGTGCCAGTAGTACTACAGGGGAAAATGGCTACACCTTC | CASSTTGENGYTF
TRBJ2-7 | once | - | TRBV7-8 | TGTGCCAGCAGCTTAGCGGGGGCCAAAACCTACGAGCAGTACTTC | CASSLAGAKTYEQYF
TRBJ2-7 | - | TRBD2 | TRBV9 | TGTGCCAGCAGCGTAGGGACTAGCCGAAGTGGGAACGAGCAGTACTTC | CASSVGTSRSGNEQYF
TRBJ1-4 | - | - | TRBV27 | TGTGCCAGCAGCGGGGGGGCCAGCGGGGAGGAAAAACTGTTTTTT | CASSGGASGEEKLFF
TRBJ1-6 | - | TRBD1 | TRBV28 | TGTGCCAGCAGCGCCGGACAGGGGGACTATTCACCCCTCCACTTT | CASSAGQGDYSPLHF
TRBJ2-6 | once | TRBD1 | TRBV2 | TGTGCCAGCATGAAGGACAGGAATTCTGTTTTATATTCTGGGGCCAACGTCCTGACTTTC | CASMKDRNSVLYSGANVLTF
TRBJ2-5 | - | TRBD2 | TRBV7-9 | TGTGCCAGCAGCCTACTAGCGGGAGGGAGAGAGACCCAGTACTTC | CASSLLAGGRETQYF
TRBJ1-4 | - | - | TRBV19 | TGTGCCAGTAGTATAGAACCAATCGCAACTAATGAAAAACTGTTTTTT | CASSIEPIATNEKLFF
TRBJ1-3 | - | - | TRBV5-1 | TGCGCCAGCAGCTCCCTGACACGAAGCTCTGGAAACACCATATATTTT | CASSSLTRSSGNTIYF
TRBJ1-5 | - | - | TRBV28 | TGTGCCAGCAGCGGCAGCAATCAGCCCCAGCATTTT | CASSGSNQPQHF
TRBJ2-5 | - | - | TRBV7-6 | TGTGCCAGCAGCCGGGAGCCGGCGGCGCAAGAGACCCAGTACTTC | CASSREPAAQETQYF